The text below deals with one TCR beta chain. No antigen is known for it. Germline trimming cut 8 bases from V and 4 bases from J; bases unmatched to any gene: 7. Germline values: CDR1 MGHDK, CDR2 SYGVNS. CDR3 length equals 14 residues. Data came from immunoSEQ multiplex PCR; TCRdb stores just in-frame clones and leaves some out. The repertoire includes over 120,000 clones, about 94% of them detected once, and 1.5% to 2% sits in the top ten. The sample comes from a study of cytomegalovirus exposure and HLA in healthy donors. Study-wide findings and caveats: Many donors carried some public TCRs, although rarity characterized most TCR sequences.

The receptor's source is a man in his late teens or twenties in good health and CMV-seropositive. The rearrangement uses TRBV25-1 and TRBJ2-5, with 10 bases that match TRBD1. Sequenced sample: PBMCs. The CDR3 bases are TGTGCCAGCGGGGGACAGGGGAGGAGAGAGACCCAGTACTTC. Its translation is CASGGQGRRETQYF.